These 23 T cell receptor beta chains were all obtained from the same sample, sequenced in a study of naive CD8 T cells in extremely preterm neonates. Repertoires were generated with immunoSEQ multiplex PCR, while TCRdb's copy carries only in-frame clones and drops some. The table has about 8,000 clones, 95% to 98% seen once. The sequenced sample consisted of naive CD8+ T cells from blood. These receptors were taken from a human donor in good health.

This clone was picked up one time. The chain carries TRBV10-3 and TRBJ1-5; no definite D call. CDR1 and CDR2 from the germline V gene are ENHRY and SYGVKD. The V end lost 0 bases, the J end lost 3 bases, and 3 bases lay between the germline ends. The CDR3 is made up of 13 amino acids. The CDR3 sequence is CAISESNNQPQHF. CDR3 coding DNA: TGTGCCATCAGTGAGTCTAACAATCAGCCCCAGCATTTT.

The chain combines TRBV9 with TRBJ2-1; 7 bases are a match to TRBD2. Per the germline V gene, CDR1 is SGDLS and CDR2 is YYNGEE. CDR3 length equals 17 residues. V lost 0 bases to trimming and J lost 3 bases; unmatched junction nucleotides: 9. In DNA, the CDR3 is TGTGCCAGCAGCGTAGAGCCTAGCGGACTAGTCTACAATGAGCAGTTCTTC. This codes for CASSVEPSGLVYNEQFF.

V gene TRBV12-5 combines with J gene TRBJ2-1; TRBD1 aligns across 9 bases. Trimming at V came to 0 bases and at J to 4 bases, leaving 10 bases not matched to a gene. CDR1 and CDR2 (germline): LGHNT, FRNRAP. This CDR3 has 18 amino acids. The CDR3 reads CASGLVKLQGAAYNEQFF. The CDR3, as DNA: TGTGCTAGTGGTTTGGTAAAGCTACAGGGGGCGGCATACAATGAGCAGTTCTTC. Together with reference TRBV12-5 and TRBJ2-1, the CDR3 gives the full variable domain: DARVTQTPRHKVTEMGQEVTMRCQPILGHNTVFWYRQTMMQGLELLAYFRNRAPLDDSGMPKDRFSAEMPDATLATLKIQPSEPRDSAVYFCASGLVKLQGAAYNEQFFGPGTRLTVL.

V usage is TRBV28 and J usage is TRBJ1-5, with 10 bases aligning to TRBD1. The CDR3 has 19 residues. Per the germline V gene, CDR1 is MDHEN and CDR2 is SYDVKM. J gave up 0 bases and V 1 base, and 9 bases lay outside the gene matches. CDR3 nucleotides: TGTGCCAGCAGTTTATTCGTCGGGACAGGGGACTATAGCAATCAGCCCCAGCATTTT. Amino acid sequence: CASSLFVGTGDYSNQPQHF.

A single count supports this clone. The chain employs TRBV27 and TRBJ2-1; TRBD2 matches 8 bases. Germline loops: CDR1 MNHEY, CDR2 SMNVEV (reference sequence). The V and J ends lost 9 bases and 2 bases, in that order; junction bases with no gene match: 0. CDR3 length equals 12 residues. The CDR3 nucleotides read TGTGCCAGTAGCGGGACCTACAATGAGCAGTTCTTC. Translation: CASSGTYNEQFF.

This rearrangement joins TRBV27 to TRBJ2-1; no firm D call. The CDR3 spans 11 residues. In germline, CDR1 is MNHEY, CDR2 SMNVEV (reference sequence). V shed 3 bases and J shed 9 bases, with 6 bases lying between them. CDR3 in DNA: TGTGCCAGCAGTTTCTATACTGAGCAGTTCTTC. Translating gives CASSFYTEQFF.

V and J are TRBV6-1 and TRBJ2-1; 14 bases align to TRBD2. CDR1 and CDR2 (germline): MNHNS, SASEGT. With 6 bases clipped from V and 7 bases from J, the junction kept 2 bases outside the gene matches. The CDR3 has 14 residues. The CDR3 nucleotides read TGTGCCAGCAGGGGACTAGCGGGAGCTAATGAGCAGTTCTTC. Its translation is CASRGLAGANEQFF.

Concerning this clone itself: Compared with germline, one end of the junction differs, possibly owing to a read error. This CDR3 reads CASSLGTGNSPLHF. The CDR3 DNA reads as TGTGCCAGCAGCCTAGGGACAGGTAATTCACCCCTCCACTTT. The chain links TRBV13 to TRBJ1-6, with 8 bases aligning to TRBD1. CDR3 length: 14 residues. Germline CDR1 and CDR2: PRHDT and FYEKMQ (reference sequence).

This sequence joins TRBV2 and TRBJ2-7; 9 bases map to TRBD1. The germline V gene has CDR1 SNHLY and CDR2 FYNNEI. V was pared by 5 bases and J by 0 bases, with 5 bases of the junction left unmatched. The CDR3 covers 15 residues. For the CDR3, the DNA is TGTGCCAGCAGTACAACAGGGGGCAGCTCCTACGAGCAGTACTTC. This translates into CASSTTGGSSYEQYF.

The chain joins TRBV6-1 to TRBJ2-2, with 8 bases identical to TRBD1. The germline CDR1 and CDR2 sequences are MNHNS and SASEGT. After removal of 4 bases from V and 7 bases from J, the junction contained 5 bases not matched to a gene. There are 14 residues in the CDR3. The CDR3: CASSGDRYNGELFF. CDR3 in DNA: TGTGCCAGCAGTGGGGACAGGTATAACGGGGAGCTGTTTTTT.

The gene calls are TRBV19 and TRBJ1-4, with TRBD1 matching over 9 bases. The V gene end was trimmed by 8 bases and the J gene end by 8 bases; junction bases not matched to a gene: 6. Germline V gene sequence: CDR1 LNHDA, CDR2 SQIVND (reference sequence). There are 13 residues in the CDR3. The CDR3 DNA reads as TGTGCCAGTTGGGACAGGGCGGACGAAAAACTGTTTTTT. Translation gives CASWDRADEKLFF.

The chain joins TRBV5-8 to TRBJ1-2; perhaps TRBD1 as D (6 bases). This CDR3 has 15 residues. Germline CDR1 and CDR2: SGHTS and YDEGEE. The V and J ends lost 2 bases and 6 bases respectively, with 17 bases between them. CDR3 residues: CASSFAPTGWDGYTF. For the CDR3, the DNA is TGTGCCAGCAGCTTTGCCCCGACAGGTTGGGATGGCTACACCTTC.

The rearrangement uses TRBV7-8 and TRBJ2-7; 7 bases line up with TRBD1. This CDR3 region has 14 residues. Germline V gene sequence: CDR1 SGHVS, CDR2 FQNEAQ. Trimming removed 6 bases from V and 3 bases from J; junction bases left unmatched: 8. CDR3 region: CASSLGTADYEQYV. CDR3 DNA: TGTGCCAGCAGTTTGGGGACAGCAGACTACGAGCAGTACGTC.

The CDR3 DNA sequence: TGTGCCAGCAGCTTAGGAGCCCGGACAGGGCCAAACTATGGCTACACCTTC. Translation gives CASSLGARTGPNYGYTF. The chain couples TRBV7-9 to TRBJ1-2; 8 nucleotides match TRBD1. CDR1 and CDR2 from the germline V gene are SEHNR and FQNEAQ (reference sequence). The CDR3 consists of 17 residues. Trimming at V came to 1 base and at J to 2 bases, leaving 9 bases not matched to a gene.

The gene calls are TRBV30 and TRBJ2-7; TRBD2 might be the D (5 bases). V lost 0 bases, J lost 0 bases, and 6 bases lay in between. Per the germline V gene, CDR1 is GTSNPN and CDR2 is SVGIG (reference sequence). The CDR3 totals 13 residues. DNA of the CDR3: TGTGCCTGGAGTGTCGGGGACTCCTACGAGCAGTACTTC. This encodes CAWSVGDSYEQYF.

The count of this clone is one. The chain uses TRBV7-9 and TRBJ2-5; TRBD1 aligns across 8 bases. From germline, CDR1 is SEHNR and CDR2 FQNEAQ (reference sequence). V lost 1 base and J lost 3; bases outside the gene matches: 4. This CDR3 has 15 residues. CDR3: CASSLGRGPEETQYF. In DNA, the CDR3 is TGTGCCAGCAGCTTAGGCAGGGGGCCCGAAGAGACCCAGTACTTC.

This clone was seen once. The DNA of the CDR3 is TGTGCCAGCAGCCCAGGGACAGTGGGTCAGCCCCAGCATTTT. It is translated as CASSPGTVGQPQHF. This chain joins TRBV2 and TRBJ1-5; 7 nucleotides agree with TRBD1. Looked up from germline, CDR1 is SNHLY and CDR2 is FYNNEI. V shed 6 bases, J shed 6 bases, and the junction held 8 bases outside the gene matches. The CDR3 spans 14 residues.

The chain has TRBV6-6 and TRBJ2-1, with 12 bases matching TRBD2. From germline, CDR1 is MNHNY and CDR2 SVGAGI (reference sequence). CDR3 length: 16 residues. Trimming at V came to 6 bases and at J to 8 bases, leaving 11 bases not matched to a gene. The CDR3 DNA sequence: TGTGCCAGCAGCCAGAACCTAGCGGGAGGGCCCCATGAGCAGTTCTTC. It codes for CASSQNLAGGPHEQFF.

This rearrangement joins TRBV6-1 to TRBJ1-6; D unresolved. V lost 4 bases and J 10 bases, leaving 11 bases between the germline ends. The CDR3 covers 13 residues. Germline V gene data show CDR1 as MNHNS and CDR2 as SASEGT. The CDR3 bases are TGTGCCAGCAGTGGTGGAGGGCGGTCACCCCTCCACTTT. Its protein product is CASSGGGRSPLHF.

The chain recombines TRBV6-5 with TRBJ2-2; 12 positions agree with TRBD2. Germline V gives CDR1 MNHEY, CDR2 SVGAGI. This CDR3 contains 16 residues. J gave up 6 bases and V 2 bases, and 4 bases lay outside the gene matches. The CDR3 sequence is CASSYTTSGRSGELFF. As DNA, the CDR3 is TGTGCCAGCAGTTACACGACTAGCGGGAGATCCGGGGAGCTGTTTTTT.

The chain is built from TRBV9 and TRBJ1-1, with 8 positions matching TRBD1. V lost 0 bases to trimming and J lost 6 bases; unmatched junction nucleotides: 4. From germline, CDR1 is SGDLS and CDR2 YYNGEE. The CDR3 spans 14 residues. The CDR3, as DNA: TGTGCCAGCAGCGTAGGACAGGGGCTATCTGAAGCTTTCTTT. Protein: CASSVGQGLSEAFF.

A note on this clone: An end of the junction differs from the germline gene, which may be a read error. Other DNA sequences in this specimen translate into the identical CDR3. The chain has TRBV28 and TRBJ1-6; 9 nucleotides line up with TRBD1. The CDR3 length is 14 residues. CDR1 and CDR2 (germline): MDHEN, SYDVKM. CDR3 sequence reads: CASRRGQGNSPLHF. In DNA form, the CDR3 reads TGTGCCAGCAGGCGAGGACAGGGGAATTCCCCCCTCCACTTT. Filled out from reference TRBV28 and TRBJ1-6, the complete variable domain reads DVKVTQSSRYLVKRTGEKVFLECVQDMDHENMFWYRQDPGLGLRLIYFSYDVKMKEKGDIPEGYSVSREKKERFSLILESASTNQTSMYLCASRRGQGNSPLHFGNGTRLTVT.

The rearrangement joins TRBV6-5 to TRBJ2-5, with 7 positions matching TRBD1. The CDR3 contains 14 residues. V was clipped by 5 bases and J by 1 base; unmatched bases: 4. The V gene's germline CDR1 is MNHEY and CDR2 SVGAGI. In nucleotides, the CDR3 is TGTGCCAGCAGTCGCAGGGGGTCCCAAGAGACCCAGTACTTC. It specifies CASSRRGSQETQYF.